This T cell receptor beta chain was identified during a study of blood T cells in healthy people across ages. Study-wide points: Possibly confounding the expanded clonotype changes was the fact that donor CMV status was unknown. Naive T cell percentage strongly correlated with TCR beta diversity.

PBMCs were isolated at a quantity of at least 6 million per sample. Deletions cut 3 bases from V and 5 bases from J, with 14 bases between. Germline assignment: CDR1 MDHEN and CDR2 SYDVKM. CDR3 length: 14 residues. With a J-beta primer mix and a sample-barcoded 5' primer, a second PCR ran about 7 to 11 cycles. TCRdb re-called the 5' RACE reads through MiXCR, storing one row per CDR3 protein. In the table there are roughly 1,100,000 distinct CDR3 sequences, approximately 25% of which are singletons. Notes on this clonotype: Its antigen remains unknown.

The data also belong to a second study, concerning T cells of mothers and their children. That report adds: Thymic selection molds TCR recombination products alike in related and unrelated pairs.

The sequenced sample consisted of blood. The TCR sequence derives from a girl aged 2-10 years in good health. The rearrangement links TRBV28 to TRBJ2-7; D assignment may be TRBD1 or TRBD2 (5 bases each). CDR3 region: CASSLGLAEDEQYF. The CDR3 DNA is TGTGCCAGCAGTTTGGGGCTAGCTGAGGACGAGCAGTACTTC.